This T cell receptor (beta chain) emerged from a study of blood T cell repertoires in COVID-19. The overall study: The study drew acute and convalescent COVID-19 samples from the United States, Italy and Spain. The cDNA or gDNA used as material had been derived from T cells, B-cell-depleted T cells, or PBMCs.

Trimming stripped 2 bases from V and 3 bases from J, with 8 bases between. The CDR3 runs 13 residues. CDR1 is SNHLY, CDR2 FYNNEI, per germline. In the original workflow: By means of reference gene primer amplification, nucleated cell counts were estimated. Produced via immunoSEQ multiplex PCR; TCRdb's table is partial and in-frame only. V, J and clone size derive from that table, while D and trimming were established from the DNA sequence. The sample carries 200,000 to 250,000 clones, roughly 78% recorded once. Only a few counts were recorded for this clone. This clonotype originated in a woman aged 40 to 50 with acute or convalescent COVID-19. The chain combines TRBV2 with TRBJ2-7; no clear D. Sequencing was performed on peripheral blood. Here the CDR3 reads CASSETNHYEQYF. CDR3 DNA sequence: TGTGCCAGCAGTGAAACAAACCACTACGAGCAGTACTTC.